The 5 T cell receptor beta chains presented below share a single source sample, sequenced in a study of CD8+ T cells in alopecia areata. The authors extracted RNA and reverse transcribed it into cDNA as the sequencing template. Only in-frame clones appear in the TCRdb table, and some are missing; sequencing was by immunoSEQ multiplex PCR. This sample carries about 200,000 clones, about 56% of them seen once, and the ten largest clones take roughly 5.3%. Sequenced: CD8+ T cells sorted from blood. The source is a human donor in good health.

This clone was detected once. The chain uses TRBV6-5 and TRBJ2-1; 7 bases are a match to TRBD2. In germline, CDR1 is MNHEY, CDR2 SVGAGI. This CDR3 is 14 amino acids long. Trimming removed 7 bases from V and 2 bases from J; junction bases left unmatched: 5. CDR3 nucleotide sequence: TGTGCCAGCACCCGCGGGGGAACCTACAATGAGCAGTTCTTC. Its translation: CASTRGGTYNEQFF.

The CDR3 DNA reads as TGTGCCAGCAGTGATGAGGGTAACCAGCCCCAGCATTTT. Translation: CASSDEGNQPQHF. The gene calls are TRBV2 and TRBJ1-5; D is unresolved. V lost 3 bases, J lost 7 bases, and 10 bases lay in between. This CDR3 is 13 amino acids long. The germline gives CDR1 SNHLY, CDR2 FYNNEI.

The V and J genes are TRBV9 and TRBJ1-2; 12 bases map to TRBD1. The CDR3 runs 15 residues. After removal of 3 bases from V and 5 bases from J, the junction contained 5 bases not matched to a gene. Germline lookup yields CDR1 SGDLS and CDR2 YYNGEE. CDR3 region: CASSDGTGGRYGYTF. The CDR3 nucleotides are TGTGCCAGCAGCGATGGGACAGGGGGCAGGTATGGCTACACCTTC.

The chain uses TRBV7-3 and TRBJ1-2, with 8 bases that match TRBD1. CDR3 length: 13 amino acids. V shed 5 bases and J 5 bases; nucleotides not matched to a gene: 4. Germline V CDR1 and CDR2: SGHTA, FQGTGA. As DNA, the CDR3 is TGTGCCAGCAGCACCGGGACAGGTTATGGCTACACCTTC. The encoded protein is CASSTGTGYGYTF.

A word on this clone: One end of the junction fails to match germline, which may point to a read error. The rearrangement joins TRBV29-1 to TRBJ2-3; no definite D call. CDR1 SQVTM and CDR2 ANQGSEA come from the germline V gene. CDR3 size: 8 residues. CDR3 sequence reads: CSVEDGLF. The CDR3 DNA follows: TGCAGCGTTGAAGATGGATTATTT.